This T cell receptor beta chain was captured by sequencing in a study of cytotoxic CD8 clonotypes in ibrutinib-treated CLL. In germline, CDR1 is SGHDN, CDR2 FVKESK. The CDR3 spans 17 residues. Losses at the gene ends were 1 base for V and 6 bases for J; bases not matched to a gene: 13. This table comes from immunoSEQ multiplex PCR, and its TCRdb copy is limited to in-frame clones, with some not included. Among 150,000 to 250,000 clones listed, approximately 68% were seen once. The sequence came from a human donor with chronic lymphocytic leukemia. The sequencing here drew on PBMCs, taken after 24 months of ibrutinib treatment. The V and J genes are TRBV14 and TRBJ2-7; 9 nucleotides match TRBD2. The CDR3: CASSQGSGTSLKGEQYF. The CDR3 DNA is TGTGCCAGCAGCCAAGGCTCCGGGACTAGCCTAAAAGGCGAGCAGTACTTC.